The 11 T cell receptor beta chains reported below all come from one sample, sequenced in a study of T cell changes during pregnancy in multiple sclerosis (dated by TCRdb to about 2019). The library was built by means of the immunoSEQ multiplex PCR assay. In its TCRdb copy, this immuneACCESS table keeps in-frame sequences only and misses some clones. Where compared with another copy, unresolved V genes explain less than half of these, and the others have no known cause. Within this sample are some 68,000 clones, with just over 90% of them counted one time only. The ten largest clones capture more than 1.1% of the sample. Sample: peripheral blood, taken in the second trimester of pregnancy. All receptors come from a female donor in good health, enrolled as a control in a pregnancy study.

DNA for the CDR3: TGTGCCAGCAGTGAAATGGCTAGCGGGGGGGTGGTCAGTGAGCAGTTCTTC. Residues: CASSEMASGGVVSEQFF. The genes are TRBV2 and TRBJ2-1; 12 bases align to TRBD2. This CDR3 spans 17 amino acids. V dropped 2 bases and J dropped 9; count of bases not matched to a gene: 11. The germline V gene has CDR1 SNHLY and CDR2 FYNNEI.

The chain has TRBV6-4 and TRBJ2-1; 10 bases match TRBD2. Unmatched junction bases numbered 5, after V lost 2 bases and J lost 7 bases. The germline gives CDR1 MRHNA, CDR2 SNTAGT. The CDR3 has 15 amino acids. CDR3 sequence: CASSDSISGGNEQFF. The CDR3 DNA is TGTGCCAGCAGTGACAGTATTAGCGGGGGGAATGAGCAGTTCTTC.

The chain employs TRBV5-4 and TRBJ2-7; D remains ambiguous. Germline CDR1 is SGHNT and CDR2 is YYREEE (reference sequence). The germline V and J ends were trimmed by 4 bases and 2 bases, with 7 bases remaining between them. The CDR3 covers 12 residues. The chain's CDR3 is CASSIDTYEQYF. The CDR3 nucleotides read TGTGCCAGCAGCATAGACACCTACGAGCAGTACTTC.

This chain links TRBV7-9 with TRBJ2-7; TRBD2 matches at 10 bases. Germline loops: CDR1 SEHNR, CDR2 FQNEAQ (reference sequence). The CDR3 sequence is 15 residues long. V gave up 2 bases and J gave up 3 bases; unmatched junction bases: 4. CDR3 sequence: CASSLSLAGHYEQYF. The CDR3 DNA follows: TGTGCCAGCAGCTTATCACTAGCGGGACACTACGAGCAGTACTTC. The full variable domain, rest sourced from reference TRBV7-9 and TRBJ2-7, is DTGVSQNPRHKITKRGQNVTFRCDPISEHNRLYWYRQTLGQGPEFLTYFQNEAQLEKSRLLSDRFSAERPKGSFSTLEIQRTEQGDSAMYLCASSLSLAGHYEQYFGPGTRLTVT.

The chain couples TRBV5-1 to TRBJ2-7, with 13 positions matching TRBD2. V shed 3 bases and J 3 bases; nucleotides not matched to a gene: 3. This CDR3 has 15 amino acids. Germline V gene lookup returns CDR1 SGHRS and CDR2 YFSETQ. CDR3 region: CASSSGLAGLYEQYF. The CDR3 bases are TGCGCCAGCAGCTCGGGACTAGCGGGGCTCTACGAGCAGTACTTC.

This clone showed up just once. CDR3 region: CAGRGGTTGELFF. The DNA of the CDR3 is TGTGCCGGGAGGGGCGGAACCACCGGGGAGCTGTTTTTT. V is TRBV28 and J is TRBJ2-2; 7 nucleotides agree with TRBD2. The CDR3 runs 13 residues. Germline V lookup: CDR1 MDHEN, CDR2 SYDVKM. The V gene end was trimmed by 11 bases and the J gene end by 4 bases; junction bases not matched to a gene: 7.

V gene TRBV7-9 combines with J gene TRBJ1-5, with 10 bases identical to TRBD1. CDR3 length: 16 amino acids. With V trimmed by 4 bases and J by 4 bases, 7 bases remained unmatched. Germline V lookup: CDR1 SEHNR, CDR2 FQNEAQ (reference sequence). The CDR3: CASSSEMDRGNQPQHF. The CDR3 nucleotides are TGTGCCAGCAGCTCCGAGATGGACAGGGGGAATCAGCCCCAGCATTTT.

The chain carries TRBV6-5 and TRBJ2-2; 7 positions match TRBD2. V dropped 2 bases and J dropped 5; count of bases not matched to a gene: 5. The CDR3 has 15 amino acids. The germline gives CDR1 MNHEY, CDR2 SVGAGI. As DNA, the CDR3 is TGTGCCAGCAGTTACGGTGGTAGCGGGACCGGGGAGCTGTTTTTT. It yields the protein CASSYGGSGTGELFF.

V is TRBV4-3 and J is TRBJ2-3, with 11 bases fitting TRBD2. Germline V gene sequence: CDR1 LGHNA, CDR2 YSLEER. Losses at the gene ends were 2 bases for V and 2 bases for J; bases not matched to a gene: 6. The CDR3 extends over 17 amino acids. The CDR3 DNA is TGCGCCAGCAGCCAACTTGGACTAGCGGGTACCACAGATACGCAGTATTTT. Residues: CASSQLGLAGTTDTQYF.

This clone showed up just once. The chain joins TRBV5-6 to TRBJ1-2; D call uncertain. The CDR3 totals 13 residues. The germline V and J ends were trimmed by 4 bases and 4 bases, with 11 bases remaining between them. The germline V gene encodes CDR1 SGHDT and CDR2 YYEEEE. In DNA form, the CDR3 reads TGTGCCAGCAGCCCGGCGGATAGCTATGGCTACACCTTC. It translates to CASSPADSYGYTF.

The chain employs TRBV10-2 and TRBJ2-7; weak D call: TRBD2 (6 bases). The V end lost 7 bases, the J end lost 3 bases, and 10 bases lay between the germline ends. The CDR3 spans 12 residues. CDR1 and CDR2 (germline): WSHSY, SAAADI. The CDR3 reads CASTPGDYEQYF. The CDR3 DNA is TGCGCCAGCACGCCGGGAGACTACGAGCAGTACTTC.